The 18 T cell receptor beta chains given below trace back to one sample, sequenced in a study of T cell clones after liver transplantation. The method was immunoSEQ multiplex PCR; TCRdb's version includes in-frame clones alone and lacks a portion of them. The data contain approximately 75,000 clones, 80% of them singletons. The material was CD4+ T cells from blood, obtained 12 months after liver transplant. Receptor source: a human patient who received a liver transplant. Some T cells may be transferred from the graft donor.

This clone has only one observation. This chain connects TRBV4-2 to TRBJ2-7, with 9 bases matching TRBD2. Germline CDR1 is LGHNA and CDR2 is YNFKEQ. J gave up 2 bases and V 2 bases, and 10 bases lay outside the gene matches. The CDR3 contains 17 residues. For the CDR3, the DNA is TGTGCCAGCAGCCAACTTAGTAGCGGGAGCGCAACCTACGAGCAGTACTTC. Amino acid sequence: CASSQLSSGSATYEQYF.

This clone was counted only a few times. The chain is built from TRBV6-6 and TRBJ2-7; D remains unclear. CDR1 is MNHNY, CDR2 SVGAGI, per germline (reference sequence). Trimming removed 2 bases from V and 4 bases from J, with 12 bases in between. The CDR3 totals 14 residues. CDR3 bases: TGTGCCAGCAGTTACCGGCAGCCGCGGTACGAGCAGTACTTC. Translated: CASSYRQPRYEQYF.

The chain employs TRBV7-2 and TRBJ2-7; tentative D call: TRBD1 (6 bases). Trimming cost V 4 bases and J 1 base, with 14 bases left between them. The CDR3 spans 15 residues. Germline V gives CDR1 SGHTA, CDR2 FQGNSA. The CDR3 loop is CASSSRLTGSYEQYF. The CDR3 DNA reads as TGTGCCAGCAGCTCCCGCCTTACAGGGTCCTACGAGCAGTACTTC. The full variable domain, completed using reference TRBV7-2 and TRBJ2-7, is GAGVSQSPSNKVTEKGKDVELRCDPISGHTALYWYRQSLGQGLEFLIYFQGNSAPDKSGLPSDRFSAERTGGSVSTLTIQRTQQEDSAVYLCASSSRLTGSYEQYFGPGTRLTVT.

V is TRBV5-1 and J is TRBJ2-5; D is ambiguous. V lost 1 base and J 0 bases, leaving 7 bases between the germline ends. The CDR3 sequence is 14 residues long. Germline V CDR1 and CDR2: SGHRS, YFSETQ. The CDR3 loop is CASSLLSYQETQYF. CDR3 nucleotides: TGCGCCAGCAGCTTGCTGAGCTACCAAGAGACCCAGTACTTC.

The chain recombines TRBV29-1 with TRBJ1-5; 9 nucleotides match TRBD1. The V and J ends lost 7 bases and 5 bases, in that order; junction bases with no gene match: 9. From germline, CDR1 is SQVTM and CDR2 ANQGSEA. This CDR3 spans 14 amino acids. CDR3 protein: CSASSGTGHQPQHF. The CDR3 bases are TGCAGCGCTTCCTCCGGGACAGGGCATCAGCCCCAGCATTTT.

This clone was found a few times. The CDR3 DNA is TGTGCCAGCAGTGATCCTAGTTGGTCGGATACGCAGTATTTT. This gives the protein CASSDPSWSDTQYF. The rearrangement links TRBV6-1 to TRBJ2-3; D is ambiguous. Germline CDR1 reads MNHNS; CDR2 reads SASEGT. The V end was cut by 3 bases, the J end by 6 bases, with 13 bases between. The CDR3 is made up of 14 amino acids.

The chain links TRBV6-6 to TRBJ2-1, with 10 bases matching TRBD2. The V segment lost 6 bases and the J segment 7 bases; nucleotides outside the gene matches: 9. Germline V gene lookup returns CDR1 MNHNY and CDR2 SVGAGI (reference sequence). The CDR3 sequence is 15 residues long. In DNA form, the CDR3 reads TGTGCCAGCAGCCTTAGCGGGAGGCCCTTAAATGAGCAGTTCTTC. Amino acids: CASSLSGRPLNEQFF.

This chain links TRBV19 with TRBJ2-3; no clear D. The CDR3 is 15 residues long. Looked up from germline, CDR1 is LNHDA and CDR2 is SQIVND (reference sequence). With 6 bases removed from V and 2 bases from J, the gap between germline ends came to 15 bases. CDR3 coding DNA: TGTGCCAGTAGGAGGCAGGTCAGCCCCACAGATACGCAGTATTTT. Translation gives CASRRQVSPTDTQYF.

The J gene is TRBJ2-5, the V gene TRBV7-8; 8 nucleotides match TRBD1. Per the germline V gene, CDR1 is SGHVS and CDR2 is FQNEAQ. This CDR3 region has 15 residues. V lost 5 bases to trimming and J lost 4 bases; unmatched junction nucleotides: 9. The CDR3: CASSPDRTGRETQYF. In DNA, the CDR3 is TGTGCCAGCAGCCCCGACCGGACAGGGAGAGAGACCCAGTACTTC.

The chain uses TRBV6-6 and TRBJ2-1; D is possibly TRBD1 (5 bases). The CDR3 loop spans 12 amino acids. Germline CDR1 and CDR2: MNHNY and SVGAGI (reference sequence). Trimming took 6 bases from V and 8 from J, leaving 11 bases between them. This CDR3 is CASSLVGHEQFF. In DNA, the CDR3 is TGTGCCAGCAGCCTCGTGGGGCATGAGCAGTTCTTC.

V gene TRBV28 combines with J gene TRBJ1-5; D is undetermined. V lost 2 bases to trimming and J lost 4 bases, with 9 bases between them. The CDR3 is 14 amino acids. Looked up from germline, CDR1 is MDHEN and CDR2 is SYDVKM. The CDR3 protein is CASSLAFGNQPQHF. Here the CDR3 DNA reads TGTGCCAGCAGTTTAGCATTCGGGAATCAGCCCCAGCATTTT.

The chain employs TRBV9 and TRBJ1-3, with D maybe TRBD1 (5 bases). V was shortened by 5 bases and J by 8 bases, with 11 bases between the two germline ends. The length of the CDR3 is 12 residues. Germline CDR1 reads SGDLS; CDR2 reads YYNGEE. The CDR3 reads CASSWGEDTIYF. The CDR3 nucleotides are TGTGCCAGCAGTTGGGGGGAGGACACCATATATTTT.

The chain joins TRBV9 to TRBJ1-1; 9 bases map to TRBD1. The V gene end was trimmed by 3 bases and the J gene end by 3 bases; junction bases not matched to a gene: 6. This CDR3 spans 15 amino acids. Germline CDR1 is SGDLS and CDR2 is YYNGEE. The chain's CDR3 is CASSGTGEWYTEAFF. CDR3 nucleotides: TGTGCCAGCAGCGGGACAGGGGAGTGGTACACTGAAGCTTTCTTT.

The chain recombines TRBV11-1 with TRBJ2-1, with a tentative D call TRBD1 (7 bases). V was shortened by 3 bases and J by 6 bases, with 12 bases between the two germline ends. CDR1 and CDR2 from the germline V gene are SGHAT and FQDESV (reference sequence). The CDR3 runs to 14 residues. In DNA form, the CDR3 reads TGTGCCAGCAGCTTTGGCGGGGACAGCAATGAGCAGTTCTTC. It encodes CASSFGGDSNEQFF.

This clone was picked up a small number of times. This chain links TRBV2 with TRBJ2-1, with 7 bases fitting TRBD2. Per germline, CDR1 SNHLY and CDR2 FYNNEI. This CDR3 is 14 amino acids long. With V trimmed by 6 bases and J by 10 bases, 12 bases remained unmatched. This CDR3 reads CASRRDYPTTEQFF. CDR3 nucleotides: TGTGCCAGCAGGCGGGACTACCCGACGACCGAGCAGTTCTTC.

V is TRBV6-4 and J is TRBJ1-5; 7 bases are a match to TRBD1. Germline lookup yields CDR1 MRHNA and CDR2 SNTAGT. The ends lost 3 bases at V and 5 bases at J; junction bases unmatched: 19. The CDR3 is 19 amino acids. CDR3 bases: TGTGCCAGCAGTGAAGGAACAGGGGAATTCCAGCCCGCGGATCAGCCCCAGCATTTT. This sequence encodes CASSEGTGEFQPADQPQHF.

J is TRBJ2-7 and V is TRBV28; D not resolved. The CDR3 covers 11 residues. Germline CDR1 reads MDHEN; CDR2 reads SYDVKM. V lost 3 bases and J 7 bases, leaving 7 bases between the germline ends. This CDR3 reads CASSFIREQYF. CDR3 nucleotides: TGTGCCAGCAGTTTTATCAGGGAGCAGTACTTC.

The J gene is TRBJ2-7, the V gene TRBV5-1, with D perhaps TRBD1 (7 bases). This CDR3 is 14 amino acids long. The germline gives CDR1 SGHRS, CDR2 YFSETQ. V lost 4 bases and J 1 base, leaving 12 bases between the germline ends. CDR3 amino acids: CASSTTGRSYEQYF. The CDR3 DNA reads TGCGCCAGCAGCACGACAGGGAGGTCCTACGAGCAGTACTTC.